The clone carrying this T cell receptor (beta chain) was counted at least ten times. What it binds is unknown. Template switching with 5'RACE generated the TCR cDNA and added a universal primer site and UMIs. MiXCR, run by TCRdb on the 5' RACE reads, gives a single entry per CDR3 protein. The sample includes fewer than 150,000 distinct CDR3 sequences, more than 6% of them seen just once. This specimen comes from a study of T cells after yellow fever vaccination. Study context: Preparing low-cell-number fractions relied on SMART-Seq v4 Ultra Low Input.

Study-wide results and limits: Although the secondary response was weaker, it peaked faster, at day 5 versus 15. Some clonotypes, a small share, were shared between CD4 and CD8 compartments.

Germline lookup yields CDR1 SGHTA and CDR2 FQGNSA. This CDR3 is 15 amino acids long. The V and J ends lost 0 bases and 0 bases respectively, with 6 bases between them. The rearrangement uses TRBV7-2 and TRBJ2-1; no definite D call. The starting material was CD4+ T cells sorted from PBMCs, obtained 5 days after the yellow fever booster vaccination. This receptor was obtained from a man younger than 45 who received the YFV17D yellow fever vaccine. The CDR3 is CASSLAPSSYNEQFF. The CDR3 DNA sequence: TGTGCCAGCAGCTTAGCGCCCTCCTCCTACAATGAGCAGTTCTTC.